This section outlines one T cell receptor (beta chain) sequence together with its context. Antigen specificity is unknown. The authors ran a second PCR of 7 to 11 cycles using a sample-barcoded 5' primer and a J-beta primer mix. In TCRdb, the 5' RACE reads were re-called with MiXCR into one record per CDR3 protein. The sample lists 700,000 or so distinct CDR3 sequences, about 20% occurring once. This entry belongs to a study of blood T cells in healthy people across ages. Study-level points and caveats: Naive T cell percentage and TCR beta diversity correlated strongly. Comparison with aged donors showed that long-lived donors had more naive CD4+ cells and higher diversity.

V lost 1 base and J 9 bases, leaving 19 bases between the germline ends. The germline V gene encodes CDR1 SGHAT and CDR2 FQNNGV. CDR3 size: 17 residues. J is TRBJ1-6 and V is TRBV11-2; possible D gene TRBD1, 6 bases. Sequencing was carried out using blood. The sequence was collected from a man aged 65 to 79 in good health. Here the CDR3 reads CASSLVVFLDSSSPLHF. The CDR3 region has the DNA TGTGCCAGCAGCTTAGTTGTTTTTTTGGACAGCAGTTCACCCCTCCACTTT.